The next 22 T cell receptor beta chains were all read from a single sample in a study of CD8 T cells in Susac syndrome. Random hexamers primed reverse transcription of about 0.45 to 1 ug RNA. TCRdb reanalysed the immunoSEQ multiplex PCR reads using MiXCR and keeps one entry per CDR3 protein. Here the sample spans 160,000 or so distinct CDR3 sequences, 85% to 95% being singletons. Specimen: CD4+ T cells from PBMCs. These receptors came from a human donor with Susac syndrome.

The rearrangement links TRBV2 to TRBJ2-3, with 8 nucleotides matching TRBD2. Per the germline V gene, CDR1 is SNHLY and CDR2 is FYNNEI. This CDR3 is 14 amino acids long. V was clipped by 6 bases and J by 5 bases; unmatched bases: 7. This CDR3 is CASRTGGLGDTQYF. CDR3 DNA sequence: TGTGCCAGCAGGACGGGGGGGCTTGGAGATACGCAGTATTTT.

J is TRBJ1-1 and V is TRBV20-1; D is undetermined. Germline assignment: CDR1 DFQATT and CDR2 SNEGSKA (reference sequence). The CDR3 length is 11 residues. The CDR3 coding sequence is TGCAGCCAACGGTTGGACACTGAAGCTTTCTTT. This encodes CSQRLDTEAFF.

The genes are TRBV5-1 and TRBJ2-5, with TRBD1 as a possible D gene (5 bases). The CDR3 contains 13 residues. Trimming pared 4 bases from V and 5 bases from J, leaving 12 bases between. Germline V gives CDR1 SGHRS, CDR2 YFSETQ. CDR3 loop: CASSGQGHETQYF. CDR3 nucleotides: TGCGCCAGCAGCGGCCAAGGACATGAGACCCAGTACTTC.

This clonotype appeared once. This chain connects TRBV3-1 to TRBJ2-4; the match to TRBD2 covers 12 bases. With V trimmed by 0 bases and J by 7 bases, 10 bases remained unmatched. The CDR3 is made up of 18 amino acids. CDR1 and CDR2 from the germline V gene are LGHDT and YNNKEL (reference sequence). CDR3 loop: CASSQEGLAGGGSNIQYF. CDR3 nucleotides: TGTGCCAGCAGCCAAGAGGGCCTAGCGGGGGGGGGATCGAACATTCAGTACTTC.

This clonotype has more than one count but fewer than ten. The V and J genes are TRBV6-5 and TRBJ2-7; 7 bases agree with TRBD2. The CDR3 contains 13 residues. CDR1 is MNHEY, CDR2 SVGAGI, per germline. Germline trimming cut 3 bases from V and 2 bases from J; bases unmatched to any gene: 1. CDR3: CASSYGTTYEQYF. Written as DNA, the CDR3 is TGTGCCAGCAGTTATGGGACTACCTACGAGCAGTACTTC.

This clonotype was counted a single time. This chain links TRBV5-1 with TRBJ2-1; 7 bases match TRBD1. Unmatched junction bases numbered 0, after V lost 2 bases and J lost 7 bases. The CDR3 is 12 residues long. Germline lookup yields CDR1 SGHRS and CDR2 YFSETQ. This CDR3 reads CASSLQGNEQFF. Written as DNA, the CDR3 is TGCGCCAGCAGCTTACAGGGGAATGAGCAGTTCTTC.

The chain links TRBV5-5 to TRBJ2-7; TRBD1 might be the D (6 bases). The CDR3 runs 14 residues. Germline loops: CDR1 SGHKS, CDR2 YYEKEE (reference sequence). V lost 4 bases, J lost 3 bases, and 14 bases lay in between. The CDR3 sequence: CASSLRDTYYEQYF. CDR3 nucleotides: TGTGCCAGCAGCCTTAGGGACACCTACTACGAGCAGTACTTC.

The chain carries TRBV5-1 and TRBJ2-4; TRBD1 matches at 9 bases. The V and J ends lost 4 bases and 10 bases, in that order; junction bases with no gene match: 3. The CDR3 is 12 residues long. Germline values: CDR1 SGHRS, CDR2 YFSETQ. The CDR3 region is CASSTDRGIQYF. The CDR3 DNA sequence: TGCGCCAGCAGCACAGACAGGGGGATTCAGTACTTC.

A few counts support this clonotype. CDR3 residues: CASSQRTGSTDTQYF. The CDR3 nucleotides read TGTGCCAGCAGCCAGCGGACTGGCAGCACAGATACGCAGTATTTT. This chain links TRBV14 with TRBJ2-3; D perhaps matches TRBD2 (5 bases). Trimming took 3 bases from V and 0 from J, leaving 10 bases between them. The CDR3 is 15 amino acids. Germline V gives CDR1 SGHDN, CDR2 FVKESK.

The chain recombines TRBV12-3 or TRBV12-4 with TRBJ1-1, with TRBD1 matching 8 bases. V lost 8 bases, J lost 5 bases, and 7 bases stayed unmatched. This CDR3 contains 13 residues. The CDR3, as DNA: TGTGCCAGCGTGGACAGGGAGTGGACTGAAGCTTTCTTT. Its protein product is CASVDREWTEAFF.

V and J are TRBV4-2 and TRBJ2-1; 8 bases match TRBD2. After removal of 1 base from V and 5 bases from J, the junction contained 1 base not matched to a gene. CDR1 is LGHNA, CDR2 YNFKEQ, per germline. The CDR3 runs 14 residues. In DNA form, the CDR3 reads TGTGCCAGCAGCCAAGCGGGGGGGAACAATGAGCAGTTCTTC. Translating gives CASSQAGGNNEQFF.

The J gene is TRBJ2-1, the V gene TRBV14; D call uncertain. Germline CDR1 is SGHDN and CDR2 is FVKESK. This CDR3 region has 14 residues. V was clipped by 0 bases and J by 4 bases, with 7 bases between them. The CDR3 nucleotides read TGTGCCAGCAGCCAAGATACCTTATACAATGAGCAGTTCTTC. This encodes CASSQDTLYNEQFF.

This sequence joins TRBV18 and TRBJ2-1, with a weak D call TRBD2 (5 bases). Looked up from germline, CDR1 is KGHSH and CDR2 is LQKENI. V lost 0 bases, J lost 3 bases, and 6 bases lay in between. The CDR3 has 14 residues. CDR3 DNA: TGTGCCAGCTCACCACCCCGGGACTACAATGAGCAGTTCTTC. Its protein is CASSPPRDYNEQFF.

The chain links TRBV30 to TRBJ1-1; D not resolved. This CDR3 region has 11 residues. V lost 6 bases, J lost 1 base, and 6 bases lay in between. Germline CDR1 is GTSNPN and CDR2 is SVGIG (reference sequence). CDR3 coding DNA: TGTGCCTGTCGCAAGAACACTGAAGCTTTCTTT. It specifies CACRKNTEAFF.

V and J are TRBV29-1 and TRBJ2-1; the match to TRBD1 covers 7 bases. The V and J ends lost 6 bases and 2 bases, in that order; junction bases with no gene match: 7. The CDR3 consists of 14 residues. Germline CDR1 reads SQVTM; CDR2 reads ANQGSEA. CDR3 region: CSVETGNPYNEQFF. The CDR3, as DNA: TGCAGCGTAGAGACAGGGAACCCCTACAATGAGCAGTTCTTC.

V usage is TRBV7-9 and J usage is TRBJ1-2; possible D gene TRBD1, 5 bases. Deletions cut 5 bases from V and 8 bases from J, with 12 bases between. Per germline, CDR1 SEHNR and CDR2 FQNEAQ (reference sequence). CDR3 size: 12 residues. The CDR3 here is CASSTQVGGYTF. The DNA of the CDR3 is TGTGCCAGCAGCACACAGGTCGGGGGCTACACCTTC.

The rearrangement uses TRBV7-2 and TRBJ1-2; D unresolved. The CDR3 runs 13 residues. Germline V gene lookup returns CDR1 SGHTA and CDR2 FQGNSA. V lost 1 base and J 2 bases, leaving 5 bases between the germline ends. In DNA form, the CDR3 reads TGTGCCAGCAGCTTAGAAGAGAACTATGGCTACACCTTC. Translating it yields CASSLEENYGYTF.

V usage is TRBV21-1 and J usage is TRBJ2-7; the table's D call of TRBD1 was not tested on the DNA. TRBV21-1 constitutes a pseudogene. The CDR3 has 15 amino acids. Written as DNA, the CDR3 is TGTGCCAGCAGCAACGCTGGGACAGGGGGCTACGAGCAGTACTTC. Protein: CASSNAGTGGYEQYF.

The V call is TRBV9, the J call TRBJ2-1; weak D call: TRBD2 (5 bases). Germline values: CDR1 SGDLS, CDR2 YYNGEE. V gave up 5 bases and J gave up 0 bases, with 12 bases separating them. This CDR3 is 15 amino acids long. The CDR3 spells CASSSAGSSYNEQFF. The DNA for the CDR3 is TGTGCCAGCAGTTCGGCTGGGAGCTCCTACAATGAGCAGTTCTTC.

This clonotype was seen once. V is TRBV15 and J is TRBJ2-3; 12 bases map to TRBD1. Germline CDR1 LNHNV, CDR2 YYDKDF (reference sequence). The CDR3 is 18 residues long. After removal of 8 bases from V and 2 bases from J, the junction contained 14 bases not matched to a gene. CDR3 protein: CATGSGQGASKLTDTQYF. The CDR3 DNA is TGTGCCACCGGTTCGGGACAGGGGGCTTCCAAGCTCACAGATACGCAGTATTTT.

V usage is TRBV6-6 and J usage is TRBJ1-5, with 8 bases aligning to TRBD1. J was trimmed by 1 base and V by 6 bases; bases with no gene match: 5. The V gene's germline CDR1 is MNHNY and CDR2 SVGAGI (reference sequence). The CDR3 contains 15 residues. The CDR3 DNA reads as TGTGCCAGCAGCACGGACAGGGAAAGCAATCAGCCCCAGCATTTT. Amino acid sequence: CASSTDRESNQPQHF.

CDR3 protein: CASSEGGPYEQYF. For the CDR3, the DNA is TGTGCCAGCAGTGAAGGGGGGCCCTACGAGCAGTACTTC. This rearrangement joins TRBV25-1 to TRBJ2-7; D tentatively fits TRBD1 or TRBD2 (6 bases each). In germline, CDR1 is MGHDK, CDR2 SYGVNS. The CDR3 consists of 13 residues. Trimming pared 2 bases from V and 2 bases from J, leaving 7 bases between.